This T cell receptor (beta chain) comes out of a study of shared clonotypes between healthy human individuals. Across the whole study: Serving as donors were two women and a few men, whose ages spanned 18 to 49. Per donor, CD8 memory used one plate, CD8 naive used two, CD4 memory used three and CD4 naive used three. Overall study findings and caveats: Shared clonotypes across all four donors exceeded non-shared ones in generation probability.

With regard to this clone: No antigen is known for it.

CDR3 length: 14 amino acids. CDR1 and CDR2 (germline): MDHEN, SYDVKM. From CD4+ cells came CD45RA+ naive and CD45RA-negative memory subsets. Profiled with immunoSEQ multiplex PCR; TCRdb holds only in-frame clones, not every one. The sample yields approximately 180,000 clones, 80% to 95% seen once. The sample was naive CD4+ T cells sorted from blood. This sample's subset: CD45RA+ positively selected. The chain recombines TRBV28 with TRBJ2-5; possibly TRBD1 for D (6 bases). The DNA end is more similar to TRBJ2-7, so the J call may be wrong. The receptor comes from a woman aged 25 to 39 in good health. CDR3 DNA sequence: TGTGCCAGCAGTTTACAGGGGAAAACCTACGAGCAGTACTTC. It translates to CASSLQGKTYEQYF.